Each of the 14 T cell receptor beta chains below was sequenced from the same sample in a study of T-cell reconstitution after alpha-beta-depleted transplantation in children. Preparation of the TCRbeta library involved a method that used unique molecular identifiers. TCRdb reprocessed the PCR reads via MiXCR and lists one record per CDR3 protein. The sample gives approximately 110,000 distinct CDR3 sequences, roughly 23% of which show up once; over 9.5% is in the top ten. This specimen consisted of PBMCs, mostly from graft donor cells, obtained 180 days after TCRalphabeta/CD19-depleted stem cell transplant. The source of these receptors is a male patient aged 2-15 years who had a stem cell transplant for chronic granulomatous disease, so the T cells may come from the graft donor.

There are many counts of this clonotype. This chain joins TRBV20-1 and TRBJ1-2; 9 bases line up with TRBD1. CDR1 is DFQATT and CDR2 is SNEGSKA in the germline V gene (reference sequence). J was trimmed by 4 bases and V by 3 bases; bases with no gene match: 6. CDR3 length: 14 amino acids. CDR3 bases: TGCAGTGCTAGCGCGGACAGGGGAAGCTATGGCTACACCTTC. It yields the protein CSASADRGSYGYTF.

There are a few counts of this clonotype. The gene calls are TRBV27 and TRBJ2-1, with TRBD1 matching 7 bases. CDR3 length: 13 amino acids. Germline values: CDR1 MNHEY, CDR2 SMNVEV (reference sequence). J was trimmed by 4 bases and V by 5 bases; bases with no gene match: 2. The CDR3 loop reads CASSPGQYNEQFF. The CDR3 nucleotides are TGTGCCAGCAGTCCGGGACAGTACAATGAGCAGTTCTTC.

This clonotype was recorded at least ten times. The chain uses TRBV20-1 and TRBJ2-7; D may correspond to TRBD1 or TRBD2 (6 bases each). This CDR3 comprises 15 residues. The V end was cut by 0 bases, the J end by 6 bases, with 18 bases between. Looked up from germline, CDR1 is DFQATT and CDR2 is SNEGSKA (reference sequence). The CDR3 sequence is CSARDLGGLGGEQYF. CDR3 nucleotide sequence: TGCAGTGCTAGAGATCTTGGGGGGCTGGGTGGCGAGCAGTACTTC.

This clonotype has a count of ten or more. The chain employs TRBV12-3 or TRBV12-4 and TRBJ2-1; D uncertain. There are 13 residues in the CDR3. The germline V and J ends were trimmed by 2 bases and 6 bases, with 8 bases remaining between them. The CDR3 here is CASSLSRSNEQFF. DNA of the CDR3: TGTGCCAGCAGTTTAAGCAGGAGCAATGAGCAGTTCTTC.

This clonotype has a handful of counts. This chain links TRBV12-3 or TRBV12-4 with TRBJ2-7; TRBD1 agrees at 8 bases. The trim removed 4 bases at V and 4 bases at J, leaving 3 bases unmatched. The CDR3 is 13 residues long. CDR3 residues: CASSYRGLYEQYF. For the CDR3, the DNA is TGTGCCAGCAGTTACAGGGGGTTGTACGAGCAGTACTTC.

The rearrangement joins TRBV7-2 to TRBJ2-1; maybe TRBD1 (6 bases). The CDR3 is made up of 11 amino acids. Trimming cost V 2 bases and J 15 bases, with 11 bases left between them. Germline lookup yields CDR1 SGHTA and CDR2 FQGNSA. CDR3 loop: CASSLSGDGFF. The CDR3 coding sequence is TGTGCCAGCAGCTTATCAGGGGACGGGTTCTTC.

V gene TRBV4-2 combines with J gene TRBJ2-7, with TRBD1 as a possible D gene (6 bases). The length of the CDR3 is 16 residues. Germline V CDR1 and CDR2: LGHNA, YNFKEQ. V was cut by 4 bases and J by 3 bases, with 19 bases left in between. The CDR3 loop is CASSPLRTELGYEQYF. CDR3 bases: TGTGCCAGCAGCCCCCTAAGGACAGAATTGGGCTACGAGCAGTACTTC.

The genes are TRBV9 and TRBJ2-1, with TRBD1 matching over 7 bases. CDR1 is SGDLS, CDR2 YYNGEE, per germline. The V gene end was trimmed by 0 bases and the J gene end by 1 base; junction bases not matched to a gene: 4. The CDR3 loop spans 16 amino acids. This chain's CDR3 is CASSVALTGSYNEQFF. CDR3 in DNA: TGTGCCAGCAGCGTAGCTCTGACAGGGTCCTACAATGAGCAGTTCTTC.

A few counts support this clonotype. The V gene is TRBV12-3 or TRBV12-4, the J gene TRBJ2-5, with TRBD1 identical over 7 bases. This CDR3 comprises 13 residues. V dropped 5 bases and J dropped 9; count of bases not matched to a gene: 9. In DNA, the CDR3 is TGTGCCAGCAGTGGGGGACAGCTTGAGGCCCAGTACTTC. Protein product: CASSGGQLEAQYF.

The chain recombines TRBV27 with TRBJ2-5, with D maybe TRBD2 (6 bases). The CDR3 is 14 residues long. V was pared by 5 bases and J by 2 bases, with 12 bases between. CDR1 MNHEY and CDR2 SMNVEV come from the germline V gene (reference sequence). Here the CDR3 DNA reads TGTGCCAGCAGTAAAGCGGGCCTTCAAGAGACCCAGTACTTC. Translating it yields CASSKAGLQETQYF.

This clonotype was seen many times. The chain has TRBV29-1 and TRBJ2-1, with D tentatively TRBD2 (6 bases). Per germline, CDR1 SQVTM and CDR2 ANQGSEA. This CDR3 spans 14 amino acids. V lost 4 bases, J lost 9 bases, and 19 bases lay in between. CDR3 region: CSVVSGVHVGEQFF. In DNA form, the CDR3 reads TGCAGCGTTGTGTCGGGAGTTCATGTGGGTGAGCAGTTCTTC.

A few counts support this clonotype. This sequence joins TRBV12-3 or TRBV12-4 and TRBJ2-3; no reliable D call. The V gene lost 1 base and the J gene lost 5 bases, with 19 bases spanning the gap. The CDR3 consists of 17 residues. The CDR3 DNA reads TGTGCCAGCAGTTTAGATCCCACGGTCCCTCCCCTAGATACGCAGTATTTT. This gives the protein CASSLDPTVPPLDTQYF.

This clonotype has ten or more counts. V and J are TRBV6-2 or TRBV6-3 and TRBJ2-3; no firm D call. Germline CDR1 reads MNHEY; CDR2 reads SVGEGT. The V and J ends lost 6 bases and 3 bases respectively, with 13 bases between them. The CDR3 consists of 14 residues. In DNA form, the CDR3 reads TGTGCCAGCAGCGCAGGATTGGGGACAGATACGCAGTATTTT. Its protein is CASSAGLGTDTQYF.

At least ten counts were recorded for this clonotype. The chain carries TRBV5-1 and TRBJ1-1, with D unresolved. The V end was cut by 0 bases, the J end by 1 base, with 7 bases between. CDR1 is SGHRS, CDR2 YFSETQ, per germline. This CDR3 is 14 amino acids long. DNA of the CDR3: TGCGCCAGCAGCTTGGAGTCGCGGAACACTGAAGCTTTCTTT. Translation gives CASSLESRNTEAFF.